This passage covers 28 T cell receptor beta chains from one sample sequenced in a study of T cell repertoires in cytomegalovirus infection. Using its own MiXCR run on the reads, TCRdb lists one record per CDR3 protein. The sample lists around 770,000 distinct CDR3 sequences; 25% to 30% were seen once. These receptors are not linked to any known antigen. The material sequenced was cultured CD8+ T cells from PBMCs, taken from culture after CMV antigen stimulation. The receptors come from a human donor in good health (CMV status not recorded). Some clones in this sample may be carry-over from other donors' samples.

This clonotype was picked up a small number of times. CDR3 region: CSARDLGAGNTIYF. The CDR3 DNA follows: TGCAGTGCTAGGGATTTGGGAGCTGGAAACACCATATATTTT. The V and J genes are TRBV20-1 and TRBJ1-3; no definite D call. Germline CDR1 DFQATT, CDR2 SNEGSKA (reference sequence). V lost 3 bases and J 2 bases, leaving 11 bases between the germline ends. This CDR3 has 14 residues.

The V call is TRBV6-5, the J call TRBJ2-7; D gene uncertain. The CDR3 has 15 amino acids. Germline loops: CDR1 MNHEY, CDR2 SVGAGI. Trimming removed 0 bases at V and 0 bases at J, with 9 bases between. The CDR3 region has the DNA TGTGCCAGCAGTTACTCTCCGGTTAGCTCCTACGAGCAGTACTTC. Translation gives CASSYSPVSSYEQYF.

The chain links TRBV12-3 or TRBV12-4 to TRBJ2-3; D not certain. The CDR3 loop spans 14 amino acids. With 5 bases removed from V and 4 bases from J, the gap between germline ends came to 13 bases. The CDR3 here is CASSLHLAPDTQYF. The CDR3 nucleotides are TGTGCCAGCAGTCTCCACCTCGCCCCAGATACGCAGTATTTT.

This clonotype came up a few times. The rearrangement uses TRBV6-5 and TRBJ2-2; TRBD2 matches 11 bases. V lost 0 bases, J lost 2 bases, and 11 bases stayed unmatched. The CDR3 has 20 amino acids. Germline values: CDR1 MNHEY, CDR2 SVGAGI. This chain's CDR3 is CASSYSSRVAGGRNTGELFF. The DNA of the CDR3 is TGTGCCAGCAGTTACTCGAGTAGGGTAGCGGGGGGGCGAAACACCGGGGAGCTGTTTTTT.

This clonotype was seen only a few times. V gene TRBV4-3 combines with J gene TRBJ2-5; D call uncertain. Per the germline V gene, CDR1 is LGHNA and CDR2 is YSLEER. The CDR3 is 14 residues long. V was cut by 0 bases and J by 7 bases, with 12 bases left in between. Here the CDR3 reads CASSQDGDPGTQYF. The DNA of the CDR3 is TGCGCCAGCAGCCAAGACGGCGATCCGGGGACCCAGTACTTC.

The rearrangement joins TRBV10-2 to TRBJ2-1, with a weak D call TRBD1 (6 bases). The CDR3 totals 15 residues. Germline lookup yields CDR1 WSHSY and CDR2 SAAADI. V was trimmed by 5 bases and J by 5 bases, leaving 16 bases between them. Here the CDR3 reads CASSSTGYPNNEQFF. The CDR3 DNA follows: TGCGCCAGCAGTTCAACAGGGTACCCCAACAATGAGCAGTTCTTC.

V usage is TRBV6-1 and J usage is TRBJ1-1, with D perhaps TRBD1 (5 bases). Germline lookup yields CDR1 MNHNS and CDR2 SASEGT. This CDR3 region has 14 residues. Deletions cut 3 bases from V and 8 bases from J, with 16 bases between. The CDR3 DNA follows: TGTGCCAGCAGTGACGCGCCACAAGGGGTAGAAGCTTTCTTT. This translates into CASSDAPQGVEAFF.

This chain connects TRBV6-2 or TRBV6-3 to TRBJ1-5; D is perhaps TRBD1 (6 bases). This CDR3 contains 17 residues. Germline values: CDR1 MNHEY, CDR2 SVGEGT. The V and J ends lost 0 bases and 6 bases respectively, with 18 bases between them. The CDR3 coding sequence is TGTGCCAGCAGTTACTCGACGGGGAAGGGGGTCGGTCAGCCCCAGCATTTT. Translation: CASSYSTGKGVGQPQHF.

This clonotype was detected a few times. The rearrangement joins TRBV2 to TRBJ2-5; TRBD2 is a possible D gene (6 bases). Looked up from germline, CDR1 is SNHLY and CDR2 is FYNNEI. V lost 8 bases and J 2 bases, leaving 15 bases between the germline ends. This CDR3 spans 14 amino acids. The CDR3 bases are TGTGCCAGCGGGGGGAAAGGGTCACAAGAGACCCAGTACTTC. Amino acids: CASGGKGSQETQYF.

The table lists this clonotype with a few counts. This rearrangement joins TRBV6-5 to TRBJ1-5; possible D gene TRBD1, 5 bases. This CDR3 has 13 residues. CDR1 is MNHEY and CDR2 is SVGAGI in the germline V gene. V lost 6 bases to trimming and J lost 9 bases, with 15 bases between them. The CDR3 here is CASSRGTASPQHF. The CDR3 nucleotides read TGTGCCAGCAGCCGAGGGACCGCCTCGCCCCAGCATTTT.

This clonotype was recorded a few times. V gene TRBV6-5 combines with J gene TRBJ2-1; D gene ambiguous. With 0 bases removed from V and 6 bases from J, the gap between germline ends came to 6 bases. CDR3 length: 13 amino acids. CDR1 is MNHEY and CDR2 is SVGAGI in the germline V gene. In nucleotides, the CDR3 is TGTGCCAGCAGTTACTCGCCAATCAATGAGCAGTTCTTC. Translating it yields CASSYSPINEQFF.

V is TRBV27 and J is TRBJ2-7; D tentatively fits TRBD1 or TRBD2 (5 bases each). The CDR3 extends over 15 amino acids. In germline, CDR1 is MNHEY, CDR2 SMNVEV (reference sequence). The V gene lost 4 bases and the J gene lost 1 base, with 14 bases spanning the gap. CDR3 amino acids: CASSSPQWGSYEQYF. The CDR3 DNA is TGTGCCAGCAGTTCTCCCCAGTGGGGGTCCTACGAGCAGTACTTC.

The chain has TRBV7-9 and TRBJ1-3, with D tentatively TRBD1 (6 bases). V was shortened by 7 bases and J by 0 bases, with 13 bases between the two germline ends. This CDR3 has 15 residues. CDR1 and CDR2 from the germline V gene are SEHNR and FQNEAQ (reference sequence). CDR3 in amino acids: CASTKGDNSGNTIYF. CDR3 DNA sequence: TGTGCCAGCACCAAGGGGGACAACTCTGGAAACACCATATATTTT.

This clonotype came up many times. V usage is TRBV12-3 or TRBV12-4 and J usage is TRBJ1-1, with 8 bases that match TRBD1. V lost 5 bases, J lost 4 bases, and 3 bases stayed unmatched. The CDR3 is 13 amino acids. The CDR3 nucleotides read TGTGCCAGCAGTGGACAGGGCCTCACTGAAGCTTTCTTT. Its translation is CASSGQGLTEAFF.

V gene TRBV20-1 combines with J gene TRBJ1-2; 9 nucleotides agree with TRBD1. The CDR3 sequence is 13 residues long. Germline lookup yields CDR1 DFQATT and CDR2 SNEGSKA (reference sequence). V was pared by 5 bases and J by 8 bases, with 9 bases of the junction left unmatched. CDR3: CSALDRGSQGYTF. CDR3 DNA sequence: TGCAGTGCTTTGGACAGGGGCTCTCAGGGCTACACCTTC.

The chain has TRBV19 and TRBJ1-6; TRBD1 is a possible D gene (5 bases). The V end was cut by 8 bases, the J end by 6 bases, with 14 bases between. The CDR3 is made up of 14 amino acids. Germline V gene data show CDR1 as LNHDA and CDR2 as SQIVND (reference sequence). The chain's CDR3 is CASSPQGGNSPLHF. CDR3 nucleotides: TGTGCCAGTTCCCCGCAGGGAGGTAATTCACCCCTCCACTTT.

The V gene is TRBV5-5, the J gene TRBJ1-4; 7 bases map to TRBD1. The germline CDR1 and CDR2 sequences are SGHKS and YYEKEE (reference sequence). The CDR3 loop spans 14 amino acids. The V gene end was trimmed by 0 bases and the J gene end by 6 bases; junction bases not matched to a gene: 2. The CDR3 coding sequence is TGTGCCAGCAGCTTGGTAGGGGGCCATGAAAAACTGTTTTTT. It translates to CASSLVGGHEKLFF.

The chain employs TRBV28 and TRBJ2-1; D ambiguous. The CDR3 consists of 14 residues. V was clipped by 4 bases and J by 13 bases, with 20 bases between them. The germline gives CDR1 MDHEN, CDR2 SYDVKM. As DNA, the CDR3 is TGTGCCAGCAGTTCCCCCGAAGTGCGGAGAATACAGTTCTTC. It specifies CASSSPEVRRIQFF.

This clonotype was found a few times. This sequence joins TRBV28 and TRBJ1-3; no clear D gene. The V gene lost 6 bases and the J gene lost 0 bases, with 9 bases spanning the gap. This CDR3 is 14 amino acids long. CDR1 and CDR2 (germline): MDHEN, SYDVKM. The CDR3 region has the DNA TGTGCCAGCAGCCCGAGGCCCTCTGGAAACACCATATATTTT. This translates into CASSPRPSGNTIYF.

The chain links TRBV27 to TRBJ2-1, with 7 bases lining up with TRBD2. Unmatched junction bases numbered 5, after V lost 5 bases and J lost 4 bases. CDR1 is MNHEY, CDR2 SMNVEV, per germline (reference sequence). This CDR3 is built from 14 residues. The CDR3 nucleotides are TGTGCCAGCAGTGGGGGGGGAACTTACAATGAGCAGTTCTTC. Translation gives CASSGGGTYNEQFF.

This clonotype was recorded many times. CDR3 sequence reads: CASSSPLLWTSGGLGAKNIQYF. DNA for the CDR3: TGTGCCAGCAGCTCCCCCCTTCTCTGGACTAGCGGGGGTCTTGGGGCCAAAAACATTCAGTACTTC. V is TRBV7-2 and J is TRBJ2-4; 13 bases line up with TRBD2. J lost 1 base, V lost 4 bases, and 19 bases had no gene match. The germline V gene encodes CDR1 SGHTA and CDR2 FQGNSA. CDR3 length equals 22 residues.

This clonotype turned up a few times. The V gene is TRBV3-1, the J gene TRBJ1-2, with 9 bases fitting TRBD1. Germline V gene data show CDR1 as LGHDT and CDR2 as YNNKEL (reference sequence). The CDR3 is made up of 19 amino acids. Trimming cost V 0 bases and J 0 bases; bases outside gene matches: 11. For the CDR3, the DNA is TGTGCCAGCAGCCAAGAAACAACTTGGGACAGGGACCCTAACTATGGCTACACCTTC. It specifies CASSQETTWDRDPNYGYTF.

The chain carries TRBV6-5 and TRBJ1-6; D gene unclear. V was clipped by 5 bases and J by 7 bases, with 18 bases between them. CDR1 is MNHEY, CDR2 SVGAGI, per germline. This CDR3 comprises 16 residues. DNA of the CDR3: TGTGCCAGCAGTGAAGTCGTGAAAAGAGGGAATTCACCCCTCCACTTT. Residues: CASSEVVKRGNSPLHF.

As for this clonotype: A much larger clone sits a single nucleotide away, making a read error possible. CDR3 protein: CASGPHPPPGNEQFF. CDR3 bases: TGTGCCAGCGGCCCCCACCCGCCCCCTGGCAATGAGCAGTTCTTC. V gene TRBV7-6 combines with J gene TRBJ2-1; D remains ambiguous. V lost 8 bases and J lost 6, with 20 bases in between. CDR1 SGHVS and CDR2 FNYEAQ come from the germline V gene. This CDR3 has 15 residues.

The V gene is TRBV6-1, the J gene TRBJ2-7; 9 nucleotides line up with TRBD1. The length of the CDR3 is 13 residues. Trimming removed 6 bases from V and 5 bases from J; junction bases left unmatched: 5. CDR1 and CDR2 (germline): MNHNS, SASEGT. The CDR3 nucleotides are TGTGCCAGCAGCAGGACAGGGGATGACGAGCAGTACGTC. Amino acids: CASSRTGDDEQYV.

The J gene is TRBJ1-5, the V gene TRBV6-5; D remains ambiguous. The CDR3 length is 15 residues. Germline V gene sequence: CDR1 MNHEY, CDR2 SVGAGI. V was pared by 6 bases and J by 2 bases, with 14 bases between. The DNA for the CDR3 is TGTGCCAGCAGGGCCCAGGTTTCTGGCAATCAGCCCCAGCATTTT. This sequence encodes CASRAQVSGNQPQHF.

The V call is TRBV20-1, the J call TRBJ1-1; TRBD1 aligns across 12 bases. Germline trimming cut 5 bases from V and 6 bases from J; bases unmatched to any gene: 4. The germline V gene encodes CDR1 DFQATT and CDR2 SNEGSKA (reference sequence). The CDR3 consists of 13 residues. As DNA, the CDR3 is TGCAGTGCTTTCGGGACAGGGGGCCCTGAAGCTTTCTTT. It encodes CSAFGTGGPEAFF.

This rearrangement joins TRBV6-2 or TRBV6-3 to TRBJ2-7; 7 bases line up with TRBD2. The V gene's germline CDR1 is MNHEY and CDR2 SVGEGT. The CDR3 totals 13 residues. V was pared by 10 bases and J by 3 bases, with 9 bases of the junction left unmatched. For the CDR3, the DNA is TGTGCCATCGCGCGGGGGACTGTCTACGAGCAGTACGTC. The encoded protein is CAIARGTVYEQYV.